The 32 T cell receptor beta chains presented below share a single source sample, sequenced in a study of neurological immune-mediated disorders. TCRdb analysed the 5' RACE reads with MiXCR anew, one entry per CDR3 protein. The sample lists 16,000 or so distinct CDR3 sequences, about 10% seen once, with about 40% in the top ten. What was sequenced was CD8+ T cells from blood. The receptors originated from a man aged 45 to 65 in good health.

This clonotype occurred many times. V gene TRBV5-1 combines with J gene TRBJ2-7; 10 bases fit TRBD2. The CDR3 loop spans 15 amino acids. V gave up 2 bases and J gave up 0 bases; unmatched junction bases: 2. Germline CDR1 reads SGHRS; CDR2 reads YFSETQ. CDR3 nucleotide sequence: TGCGCCAGCAGCTTTGGACTAGCGGTCTCCTACGAGCAGTACTTC. Amino acids: CASSFGLAVSYEQYF. Looking up the rest from reference TRBV5-1 and TRBJ2-7 gives the full variable domain: KAGVTQTPRYLIKTRGQQVTLSCSPISGHRSVSWYQQTPGQGLQFLFEYFSETQRNKGNFPGRFSGRQFSNSRSEMNVSTLELGDSALYLCASSFGLAVSYEQYFGPGTRLTVT.

This clonotype was seen at least ten times. The gene calls are TRBV2 and TRBJ2-5; TRBD2 aligns across 12 bases. The CDR3 contains 17 residues. After removal of 5 bases from V and 1 base from J, the junction contained 8 bases not matched to a gene. Germline V gene data show CDR1 as SNHLY and CDR2 as FYNNEI. The CDR3 coding sequence is TGTGCCAGCAGTCACCAGACTAGCGGGAGACTCCAAGAGACCCAGTACTTC. Encoded protein: CASSHQTSGRLQETQYF. Full variable domain (remainder filled in from reference TRBV2 and TRBJ2-5): EPEVTQTPSHQVTQMGQEVILRCVPISNHLYFYWYRQILGQKVEFLVSFYNNEISEKSEIFDDQFSVERPDGSNFTLKIRSTKLEDSAMYFCASSHQTSGRLQETQYFGPGTRLLVL.

This clonotype came up many times. The J gene is TRBJ2-7, the V gene TRBV4-1; TRBD2 matches 11 bases. CDR1 is MGHRA and CDR2 is YSYEKL in the germline V gene. The CDR3 covers 15 residues. The V segment lost 2 bases and the J segment 3 bases; nucleotides outside the gene matches: 3. CDR3 sequence reads: CASSQPTSGIYEQYF. The CDR3 DNA reads TGCGCCAGCAGCCAACCGACTAGCGGGATCTACGAGCAGTACTTC.

This clonotype was recorded at least ten times. The V and J genes are TRBV5-1 and TRBJ2-2; D perhaps matches TRBD1 (6 bases). This CDR3 spans 14 amino acids. In germline, CDR1 is SGHRS, CDR2 YFSETQ. Trimming pared 0 bases from V and 3 bases from J, leaving 6 bases between. The CDR3 DNA reads TGCGCCAGCAGCTTGGCAGGGGACACCGGGGAGCTGTTTTTT. Encoded protein: CASSLAGDTGELFF.

This clonotype is categorized as medium-sized. The chain carries TRBV2 and TRBJ2-5, with 9 bases matching TRBD1. The trim removed 5 bases at V and 1 base at J, leaving 2 bases unmatched. This CDR3 has 14 residues. The germline gives CDR1 SNHLY, CDR2 FYNNEI. In DNA form, the CDR3 reads TGTGCCAGCAGTTCGGGACAGGGCCAAGAGACCCAGTACTTC. This codes for CASSSGQGQETQYF.

The table lists this clonotype with many counts. For the CDR3, the DNA is TGTGCCAGCAGCTTGCCCACCGGCAGGGACCAGTACTTC. This encodes CASSLPTGRDQYF. This chain uses TRBV11-2 with TRBJ2-5, with D tentatively TRBD1 (5 bases). The CDR3 is 13 amino acids. Germline V CDR1 and CDR2: SGHAT, FQNNGV. V lost 3 bases to trimming and J lost 10 bases, with 15 bases between them.

In its sample, this clonotype was seen a few times. The DNA for the CDR3 is TGTGCCAGCAGCTTAGTTCGCGCGCACGAGCAGTACTTC. Its protein product is CASSLVRAHEQYF. The chain recombines TRBV13 with TRBJ2-7; no firm D call. The CDR3 covers 13 residues. The germline V gene encodes CDR1 PRHDT and CDR2 FYEKMQ (reference sequence). Trimming removed 1 base at V and 5 bases at J, with 9 bases between. Filled out from reference TRBV13 and TRBJ2-7, the complete variable domain reads AAGVIQSPRHLIKEKRETATLKCYPIPRHDTVYWYQQGPGQDPQFLISFYEKMQSDKGSIPDRFSAQQFSDYHSELNMSSLELGDSALYFCASSLVRAHEQYFGPGTRLTVT.

This clonotype appeared many times. The V and J genes are TRBV6-2 or TRBV6-3 and TRBJ2-7; D unresolved. The ends were cut back, 2 bases at V and 7 bases at J, with 6 bases in the middle. Germline V gene lookup returns CDR1 MNHEY and CDR2 SVGEGT. The CDR3 sequence is 11 residues long. CDR3 sequence reads: CASSYAEEQYF. DNA of the CDR3: TGTGCCAGCAGTTACGCGGAGGAGCAGTACTTC.

This clonotype was seen many times. The V call is TRBV19, the J call TRBJ1-5; the match to TRBD1 covers 7 bases. The CDR3 covers 14 residues. In germline, CDR1 is LNHDA, CDR2 SQIVND (reference sequence). The junction had 4 bases not matched to a gene; V was cut back by 7 bases and J by 1 base. The CDR3 DNA reads TGTGCCAGTAACCTAGGGGGCAGCAATCAGCCCCAGCATTTT. The encoded protein is CASNLGGSNQPQHF.

This clonotype was counted many times. The V and J genes are TRBV29-1 and TRBJ1-5; no firm D call. Per germline, CDR1 SQVTM and CDR2 ANQGSEA. The V end lost 2 bases, the J end lost 0 bases, and 8 bases lay between the germline ends. The length of the CDR3 is 14 residues. This chain's CDR3 is CSVEWADSNQPQHF. The CDR3, as DNA: TGCAGCGTTGAATGGGCGGATAGCAATCAGCCCCAGCATTTT. Drawing the rest from reference TRBV29-1 and TRBJ1-5, the complete variable domain is SAVISQKPSRDICQRGTSLTIQCQVDSQVTMMFWYRQQPGQSLTLIATANQGSEATYESGFVIDKFPISRPNLTFSTLTVSNMSPEDSSIYLCSVEWADSNQPQHFGDGTRLSIL.

The sample holds many counts of this clonotype. The chain recombines TRBV4-1 with TRBJ2-2, with unresolved D. Germline V gene lookup returns CDR1 MGHRA and CDR2 YSYEKL. The CDR3 has 13 residues. Trimming took off 0 bases at V and 1 base at J, with 0 bases between the two ends. The DNA of the CDR3 is TGCGCCAGCAGCCAAGAGAACACCGGGGAGCTGTTTTTT. Its protein is CASSQENTGELFF.

Ten or more counts support this clonotype. The chain joins TRBV4-3 to TRBJ2-7; possible D gene TRBD2, 5 bases. The germline V gene has CDR1 LGHNA and CDR2 YSLEER. This CDR3 has 15 amino acids. The V end lost 0 bases, the J end lost 4 bases, and 13 bases lay between the germline ends. The CDR3 spells CASSQDSAPGYEQYF. The CDR3 DNA reads as TGCGCCAGCAGCCAAGATAGTGCTCCGGGGTACGAGCAGTACTTC.

This clonotype was recorded many times. This chain links TRBV30 with TRBJ2-7, with TRBD2 matching over 8 bases. The trim removed 1 base at V and 0 bases at J, leaving 5 bases unmatched. CDR3 length: 15 amino acids. The germline gives CDR1 GTSNPN, CDR2 SVGIG (reference sequence). CDR3 loop: CAWSGGLAGSYEQYF. The CDR3 DNA reads as TGTGCCTGGAGTGGCGGGCTAGCGGGCTCCTACGAGCAGTACTTC.

The chain is built from TRBV2 and TRBJ2-3, with D hard to call. The CDR3 sequence is 16 residues long. V gave up 1 base and J gave up 1 base, with 12 bases separating them. The germline V gene encodes CDR1 SNHLY and CDR2 FYNNEI. DNA for the CDR3: TGTGCCAGCAGTGAAGGAGGTGCTACTGGCACAGATACGCAGTATTTT. This gives the protein CASSEGGATGTDTQYF.

This clonotype was recorded many times. The chain uses TRBV4-1 and TRBJ2-7, with TRBD2 matching 8 bases. Per the germline V gene, CDR1 is MGHRA and CDR2 is YSYEKL. The CDR3 covers 15 residues. V shed 4 bases, J shed 3 bases, and the junction held 8 bases outside the gene matches. The CDR3 DNA follows: TGCGCCAGCAGCCGAAGAATTGGGACTAGCTACGAGCAGTACTTC. It specifies CASSRRIGTSYEQYF.

This clonotype was observed many times. This chain connects TRBV11-2 to TRBJ2-1; D remains unclear. Trimming pared 1 base from V and 8 bases from J, leaving 15 bases between. The germline gives CDR1 SGHAT, CDR2 FQNNGV. This CDR3 spans 15 amino acids. CDR3 nucleotide sequence: TGTGCCAGCAGCTTAGTTCTCCGCTCATTCGATGAGCAGTTCTTC. Its protein is CASSLVLRSFDEQFF.

This clonotype was observed at least ten times. The chain has TRBV30 and TRBJ2-1, with TRBD2 matching 10 bases. Per the germline V gene, CDR1 is GTSNPN and CDR2 is SVGIG (reference sequence). Losses at the gene ends were 8 bases for V and 9 bases for J; bases not matched to a gene: 10. The length of the CDR3 is 13 residues. CDR3 coding DNA: TGTGCCCGTGAGCTAGCGGGAGCGGCTGAGCAGTTCTTC. Protein sequence: CARELAGAAEQFF.

This clonotype came up many times. V and J are TRBV28 and TRBJ2-7, with unresolved D. The CDR3 length is 13 residues. Germline V lookup: CDR1 MDHEN, CDR2 SYDVKM. The V gene lost 3 bases and the J gene lost 5 bases, with 11 bases spanning the gap. CDR3 bases: TGTGCCAGCAGTTTTTCGGTCGAGGACGAGCAGTACTTC. This sequence encodes CASSFSVEDEQYF.

V is TRBV2 and J is TRBJ2-7; D not certain. CDR1 and CDR2 (germline): SNHLY, FYNNEI. V was shortened by 1 base and J by 5 bases, with 9 bases between the two germline ends. The CDR3 totals 13 residues. CDR3 loop: CASSEGGVDEQYF. In nucleotides, the CDR3 is TGTGCCAGCAGTGAAGGAGGCGTCGACGAGCAGTACTTC.

This clonotype was seen ten or more times. V gene TRBV19 combines with J gene TRBJ2-1; unclear D gene. Germline CDR1 is LNHDA and CDR2 is SQIVND (reference sequence). The CDR3 runs to 11 residues. V was trimmed by 7 bases and J by 7 bases, leaving 8 bases between them. The DNA of the CDR3 is TGTGCCAGTACCAATCAGAATGAGCAGTTCTTC. It yields the protein CASTNQNEQFF.

This clonotype was recorded many times. The chain links TRBV7-8 to TRBJ2-1; TRBD1 might be the D (6 bases). This CDR3 has 14 residues. Trimming left V 5 bases short and J 4 bases short, with 12 bases between. Germline assignment: CDR1 SGHVS and CDR2 FQNEAQ. The CDR3 region has the DNA TGTGCCAGCAGCCTCCTCGGACAGTACAATGAGCAGTTCTTC. Amino acids: CASSLLGQYNEQFF.

This clonotype has at least ten counts. The V call is TRBV20-1, the J call TRBJ2-1; 11 bases match TRBD2. Germline CDR1 DFQATT, CDR2 SNEGSKA (reference sequence). V shed 0 bases, J shed 5 bases, and the junction held 15 bases outside the gene matches. The CDR3 runs 19 residues. Here the CDR3 reads CSARDPEPWGLAVNNEQFF. The CDR3 DNA is TGCAGTGCTAGAGATCCCGAGCCATGGGGACTAGCGGTGAACAATGAGCAGTTCTTC.

This CDR3 is CASSSRNQPQHF. The CDR3, as DNA: TGTGCCAGCAGTTCCCGGAATCAGCCCCAGCATTTT. The J gene is TRBJ1-5, the V gene TRBV6-5; D is unclear. This CDR3 comprises 12 residues. CDR1 and CDR2 from the germline V gene are MNHEY and SVGAGI. V lost 4 bases and J lost 4, with 5 bases in between.

This clonotype was counted ten times or more. This chain joins TRBV7-9 and TRBJ2-5; 7 bases align to TRBD1. The CDR3 is 14 amino acids. Germline CDR1 SEHNR, CDR2 FQNEAQ (reference sequence). Germline trimming cut 5 bases from V and 2 bases from J; bases unmatched to any gene: 5. The CDR3 reads CASSEGARQETQYF. The DNA of the CDR3 is TGTGCCAGCAGCGAGGGGGCGCGACAAGAGACCCAGTACTTC. The full variable domain, its missing parts supplied by reference TRBV7-9 and TRBJ2-5, is DTGVSQNPRHKITKRGQNVTFRCDPISEHNRLYWYRQTLGQGPEFLTYFQNEAQLEKSRLLSDRFSAERPKGSFSTLEIQRTEQGDSAMYLCASSEGARQETQYFGPGTRLLVL.

Many counts were recorded for this clonotype. The genes are TRBV7-9 and TRBJ2-7; D unclear. This CDR3 has 13 amino acids. Deletions cut 3 bases from V and 3 bases from J, with 9 bases between. Germline CDR1 SEHNR, CDR2 FQNEAQ (reference sequence). This CDR3 reads CASSFSQNYEQYF. The CDR3 DNA sequence: TGTGCCAGCAGCTTCTCACAGAACTACGAGCAGTACTTC.

This clonotype occurred many times. V is TRBV5-6 and J is TRBJ2-3; D is undetermined. Germline CDR1 reads SGHDT; CDR2 reads YYEEEE. V was trimmed by 0 bases and J by 2 bases, leaving 22 bases between them. The length of the CDR3 is 19 residues. CDR3 residues: CASSLGTPWSDTDTDTQYF. The CDR3 region has the DNA TGTGCCAGCAGCTTGGGTACCCCTTGGAGTGACACCGACACAGATACGCAGTATTTT.

The chain couples TRBV20-1 to TRBJ2-3; D is unclear. This CDR3 has 11 amino acids. Germline V gene sequence: CDR1 DFQATT, CDR2 SNEGSKA (reference sequence). V was pared by 6 bases and J by 5 bases, with 9 bases between. In DNA form, the CDR3 reads TGCAGTGCCGATCCCAGAGATACGCAGTATTTT. Protein: CSADPRDTQYF.

This clonotype was recorded many times. The rearrangement links TRBV11-2 to TRBJ1-1; D is undetermined. Trimming shortened V by 2 bases and J by 3 bases, and 4 bases separated the two germline ends. There are 12 residues in the CDR3. Germline CDR1 reads SGHAT; CDR2 reads FQNNGV. The CDR3 reads CASSLRDTEAFF. CDR3 DNA sequence: TGTGCCAGCAGCTTAAGGGACACTGAAGCTTTCTTT.

This clonotype was detected ten times or more. This rearrangement joins TRBV9 to TRBJ2-1; weak D call: TRBD2 (6 bases). Deletions cut 3 bases from V and 10 bases from J, with 14 bases between. The CDR3 covers 13 residues. Looked up from germline, CDR1 is SGDLS and CDR2 is YYNGEE. The CDR3 region is CASSELRAGEQFF. The CDR3 coding sequence is TGTGCCAGCAGCGAACTTCGGGCGGGAGAGCAGTTCTTC.

This clonotype was found many times. The rearrangement uses TRBV6-6 and TRBJ1-1; possible D gene TRBD1, 5 bases. The V gene's germline CDR1 is MNHNY and CDR2 SVGAGI (reference sequence). The CDR3 contains 11 residues. In nucleotides, the CDR3 is TGTGCGGCGGGGGGGAACACTGAAGCTTTCTTT. Translating gives CAAGGNTEAFF.

At least ten counts were recorded for this clonotype. The gene calls are TRBV28 and TRBJ1-4; D is possibly TRBD1 (6 bases). The CDR3 is made up of 14 amino acids. The germline CDR1 and CDR2 sequences are MDHEN and SYDVKM. Trimming pared 4 bases from V and 5 bases from J, leaving 11 bases between. CDR3: CASSYRVENEKLFF. The CDR3 DNA sequence: TGTGCCAGCAGTTACAGGGTAGAGAATGAAAAACTGTTTTTT.

This clonotype has a count of ten or more. This sequence joins TRBV12-3 or TRBV12-4 and TRBJ2-2, with D hard to call. The CDR3 has 11 amino acids. V lost 3 bases and J 7 bases, leaving 3 bases between the germline ends. DNA of the CDR3: TGTGCCAGCAGTTTCATCGGGGAGCTGTTTTTT. Its protein product is CASSFIGELFF.